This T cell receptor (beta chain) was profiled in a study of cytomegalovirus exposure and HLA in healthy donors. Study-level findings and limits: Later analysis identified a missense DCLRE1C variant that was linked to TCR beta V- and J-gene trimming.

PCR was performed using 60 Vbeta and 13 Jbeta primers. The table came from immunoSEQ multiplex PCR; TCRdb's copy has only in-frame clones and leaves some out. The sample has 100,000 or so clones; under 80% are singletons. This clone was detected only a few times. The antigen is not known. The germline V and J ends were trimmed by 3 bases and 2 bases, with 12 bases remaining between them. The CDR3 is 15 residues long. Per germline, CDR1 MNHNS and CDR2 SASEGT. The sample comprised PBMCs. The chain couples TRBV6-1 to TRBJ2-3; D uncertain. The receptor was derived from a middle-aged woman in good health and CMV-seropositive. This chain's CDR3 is CASSDMVATTDTQYF. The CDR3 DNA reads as TGTGCCAGCAGTGACATGGTAGCCACCACAGATACGCAGTATTTT.